The 26 T cell receptor beta chains below all came from one sample that was sequenced in a study of T cell responses to AZD1222 COVID-19 vaccine. Only in-frame clones appear in the TCRdb table, and some are missing; sequencing was by immunoSEQ multiplex PCR. Counted here are 170,000 or so clones, about nine tenths occurring once; the ten biggest clones make up more than 1.3%. The source material was peripheral blood, sampled on day 0 of AZD1222 vaccination. Receptors were obtained from an adult in good health.

V gene TRBV6-5 combines with J gene TRBJ1-2; no clear D. Germline CDR1 MNHEY, CDR2 SVGAGI. CDR3 size: 15 residues. V lost 5 bases and J lost 2, with 15 bases in between. CDR3 loop: CASSRSMTVNYGYTF. CDR3 bases: TGTGCCAGCAGTAGATCAATGACTGTGAACTATGGCTACACCTTC.

V is TRBV6-1 and J is TRBJ1-2; TRBD1 might be the D (6 bases). Germline loops: CDR1 MNHNS, CDR2 SASEGT. The CDR3 totals 14 residues. Trimming took 0 bases from V and 9 from J, leaving 14 bases between them. CDR3 region: CASSEALLGGRYTF. In DNA form, the CDR3 reads TGTGCCAGCAGTGAAGCGCTTCTGGGGGGCCGCTACACCTTC.

To note about this clone: Other DNA variants within this sample encode the same CDR3. J is TRBJ2-7 and V is TRBV6-5; the D gene is possibly TRBD1 (5 bases). There are 14 residues in the CDR3. Trimming stripped 0 bases from V and 5 bases from J, with 11 bases between. CDR1 MNHEY and CDR2 SVGAGI come from the germline V gene. This CDR3 reads CASSYSRQGHEQYF. The CDR3 DNA reads as TGTGCCAGCAGTTACTCGAGGCAGGGCCACGAGCAGTACTTC.

The V and J genes are TRBV4-1 and TRBJ2-7, with D unclear. Trimming took off 1 base at V and 0 bases at J, with 13 bases between the two ends. Germline CDR1 is MGHRA and CDR2 is YSYEKL. CDR3 length: 16 residues. This CDR3 is CASSQVHAPSSYEQYF. In nucleotides, the CDR3 is TGCGCCAGCAGCCAAGTCCATGCGCCGTCCTCCTACGAGCAGTACTTC.

The chain is built from TRBV28 and TRBJ1-3; D not certain. Germline V gene sequence: CDR1 MDHEN, CDR2 SYDVKM. This CDR3 has 13 residues. V was trimmed by 5 bases and J by 4 bases, leaving 9 bases between them. CDR3 nucleotides: TGTGCCAGCAGTCGCTCGGGGGGAAACACCATATATTTT. It yields the protein CASSRSGGNTIYF.

The V call is TRBV7-2, the J call TRBJ1-1; no definite D call. Germline-derived CDR1 and CDR2 are SGHTA and FQGNSA. This CDR3 spans 14 amino acids. V lost 6 bases to trimming and J lost 7 bases, with 18 bases between them. The CDR3 DNA reads as TGTGCCAGCAGTTCACCTCTGTCGGGTTTTGAAGCTTTCTTT. It encodes CASSSPLSGFEAFF.

The chain is built from TRBV28 and TRBJ1-1; D gene unclear. V was shortened by 3 bases and J by 0 bases, with 5 bases between the two germline ends. The CDR3 has 13 amino acids. CDR1 MDHEN and CDR2 SYDVKM come from the germline V gene. The CDR3 sequence is CASSFSMNTEAFF. In DNA, the CDR3 is TGTGCCAGCAGTTTTAGCATGAACACTGAAGCTTTCTTT.

This clone occurred once. The rearrangement uses TRBV4-1 and TRBJ1-2; D not resolved. Trimming stripped 0 bases from V and 4 bases from J, with 9 bases between. The V gene's germline CDR1 is MGHRA and CDR2 YSYEKL. The CDR3 runs to 14 residues. The CDR3 is CASSQDHGLYGYTF. DNA of the CDR3: TGCGCCAGCAGCCAAGATCATGGACTCTATGGCTACACCTTC.

The V gene is TRBV29-1, the J gene TRBJ2-5; D could derive from TRBD1 or TRBD2 (5 bases each). The CDR3 totals 13 residues. V was trimmed by 3 bases and J by 2 bases, leaving 10 bases between them. Looked up from germline, CDR1 is SQVTM and CDR2 is ANQGSEA. The CDR3 DNA reads as TGCAGCGTTGACGGGACGGAGCAAGAGACCCAGTACTTC. As protein: CSVDGTEQETQYF. Full variable domain (rest looked up from reference TRBV29-1 and TRBJ2-5): SAVISQKPSRDICQRGTSLTIQCQVDSQVTMMFWYRQQPGQSLTLIATANQGSEATYESGFVIDKFPISRPNLTFSTLTVSNMSPEDSSIYLCSVDGTEQETQYFGPGTRLLVL.

V gene TRBV5-1 combines with J gene TRBJ2-1, with a tentative D call TRBD2 (7 bases). Between the trimmed V and J ends, which lost 4 bases and 9 bases, there was a span of 20 bases. The CDR3 is 15 amino acids. CDR1 is SGHRS and CDR2 is YFSETQ in the germline V gene. This CDR3 is CASSESGGPAGEQFF. CDR3 in DNA: TGCGCCAGCAGCGAATCCGGGGGGCCGGCTGGTGAGCAGTTCTTC.

V usage is TRBV11-2 and J usage is TRBJ2-1, with 9 positions matching TRBD2. Germline V gene data show CDR1 as SGHAT and CDR2 as FQNNGV. CDR3 length: 15 residues. The ends lost 6 bases at V and 5 bases at J; junction bases unmatched: 8. DNA for the CDR3: TGTGCCAGCAGAACGCGGGGGGGCCCAAACAATGAGCAGTTCTTC. Amino acid sequence: CASRTRGGPNNEQFF.

The chain recombines TRBV28 with TRBJ1-5; TRBD1 matches 8 bases. The trim removed 5 bases at V and 7 bases at J, leaving 7 bases unmatched. The CDR3 runs 14 residues. In germline, CDR1 is MDHEN, CDR2 SYDVKM. CDR3 amino acids: CASSQGQGSQPQHF. The CDR3 region has the DNA TGTGCCAGCAGTCAAGGACAGGGTAGCCAGCCCCAGCATTTT.

This chain links TRBV19 with TRBJ1-6; a weak D match, TRBD1 (6 bases). The V gene lost 4 bases and the J gene lost 0 bases, with 13 bases spanning the gap. CDR1 is LNHDA, CDR2 SQIVND, per germline (reference sequence). The length of the CDR3 is 17 residues. The CDR3 here is CASSSGQPSSYNSPLHF. The CDR3 DNA follows: TGTGCCAGTAGTAGCGGACAGCCGAGCTCCTATAATTCACCCCTCCACTTT.

The chain has TRBV6-5 and TRBJ1-5, with unresolved D. Trimming took off 8 bases at V and 6 bases at J, with 11 bases between the two ends. CDR1 MNHEY and CDR2 SVGAGI come from the germline V gene. The CDR3 is made up of 12 amino acids. CDR3 nucleotide sequence: TGTGCCAGCTCCTCTGTGGGTCAGCCCCAGCATTTT. Its protein is CASSSVGQPQHF.

This clone was picked up one time. The chain has TRBV28 and TRBJ2-7; unclear D gene. The CDR3 covers 17 residues. With 5 bases removed from V and 2 bases from J, the gap between germline ends came to 22 bases. Per the germline V gene, CDR1 is MDHEN and CDR2 is SYDVKM. The CDR3: CASSLSPIRVLTYEQYF. The CDR3 DNA reads as TGTGCCAGCAGTCTTTCCCCCATAAGGGTATTAACCTACGAGCAGTACTTC.

This clone was detected only a few times. The V gene is TRBV28, the J gene TRBJ1-2, with no clear D. The CDR3 runs to 11 residues. Trimming left V 1 base short and J 6 bases short, with 3 bases between. The germline V gene has CDR1 MDHEN and CDR2 SYDVKM. This chain's CDR3 is CASSLSHGYTF. DNA of the CDR3: TGTGCCAGCAGTTTATCCCATGGCTACACCTTC.

J is TRBJ1-5 and V is TRBV28; a possible D gene is TRBD1 (5 bases). Trimming pared 5 bases from V and 6 bases from J, leaving 23 bases between. The CDR3 is 17 residues long. CDR1 is MDHEN and CDR2 is SYDVKM in the germline V gene. This chain's CDR3 is CASSPSLIRGVGQPQHF. In DNA form, the CDR3 reads TGTGCCAGCAGTCCGTCCCTTATACGGGGGGTCGGTCAGCCCCAGCATTTT.

V gene TRBV6-2 or TRBV6-3 combines with J gene TRBJ2-7; 7 bases are shared with TRBD1. This CDR3 region has 17 residues. The V segment lost 5 bases and the J segment 3 bases; nucleotides outside the gene matches: 16. CDR1 and CDR2 (germline): MNHEY, SVGEGT. The CDR3 bases are TGTGCCAGCAGTAACCGCCCCTCCGGACAGGCTTACTACGAGCAGTACTTC. Amino acids: CASSNRPSGQAYYEQYF.

This sequence joins TRBV18 and TRBJ2-2; the D gene is possibly TRBD2 (6 bases). The germline V gene encodes CDR1 KGHSH and CDR2 LQKENI. This CDR3 is 15 amino acids long. V lost 2 bases to trimming and J lost 4 bases, with 11 bases between them. CDR3 nucleotides: TGTGCCAGCTCACCAAATCAGGGAGGCACCGGGGAGCTGTTTTTT. It yields the protein CASSPNQGGTGELFF.

The V gene is TRBV12-5, the J gene TRBJ2-1; 7 bases align to TRBD2. Germline V gene data show CDR1 as LGHNT and CDR2 as FRNRAP. The CDR3 has 16 residues. V trimming: 3 bases; J trimming: 3 bases; junction bases outside the gene matches: 8. CDR3 DNA: TGTGCTAGTGGTTTTTCCACGGGGGGAGTCTACAATGAGCAGTTCTTC. This encodes CASGFSTGGVYNEQFF.

J is TRBJ1-1 and V is TRBV28; 7 bases are shared with TRBD1. CDR1 and CDR2 from the germline V gene are MDHEN and SYDVKM. The CDR3 loop spans 15 amino acids. V trimming: 5 bases; J trimming: 1 base; junction bases outside the gene matches: 7. The CDR3 loop is CASSPLDRANTEAFF. The CDR3 DNA is TGTGCCAGCAGTCCCTTAGACAGGGCGAACACTGAAGCTTTCTTT.

The DNA of the CDR3 is TGTGCCAGCAGCCGGACTAGTTTGCAAGAGACCCAGTACTTC. Translated: CASSRTSLQETQYF. This chain uses TRBV11-3 with TRBJ2-5; 7 bases map to TRBD2. Germline assignment: CDR1 SGHNT and CDR2 YENEEA. This CDR3 is 14 amino acids long. V was pared by 5 bases and J by 2 bases, with 5 bases of the junction left unmatched.

The J gene is TRBJ1-5, the V gene TRBV2; D unclear. Germline V gene sequence: CDR1 SNHLY, CDR2 FYNNEI. The CDR3 is made up of 15 amino acids. The germline V and J ends were trimmed by 4 bases and 1 base, with 11 bases remaining between them. The CDR3: CASSGVLASNQPQHF. The CDR3 bases are TGTGCCAGCAGTGGGGTTCTGGCAAGCAATCAGCCCCAGCATTTT.

The J gene is TRBJ2-1, the V gene TRBV6-5, with 10 bases lining up with TRBD1. Unmatched junction bases numbered 6, after V lost 2 bases and J lost 5 bases. The CDR3 contains 16 residues. CDR1 MNHEY and CDR2 SVGAGI come from the germline V gene. The CDR3 DNA reads TGTGCCAGCAGTTACCCAGAAGGACAGGGGGACAATGAGCAGTTCTTC. This encodes CASSYPEGQGDNEQFF.

This chain joins TRBV28 and TRBJ1-5; tentatively, D is TRBD1 (5 bases). V was shortened by 2 bases and J by 2 bases, with 7 bases between the two germline ends. This CDR3 is built from 14 residues. Looked up from germline, CDR1 is MDHEN and CDR2 is SYDVKM. CDR3: CASSLLQGNQPQHF. CDR3 nucleotides: TGTGCCAGCAGTTTACTACAGGGCAATCAGCCCCAGCATTTT.

The chain recombines TRBV7-9 with TRBJ1-6, with D unresolved. The CDR3 contains 14 residues. The V gene's germline CDR1 is SEHNR and CDR2 FQNEAQ (reference sequence). V lost 2 bases, J lost 6 bases, and 8 bases lay in between. CDR3 sequence: CASSLSSLNSPLHF. DNA for the CDR3: TGTGCCAGCAGCTTATCCAGCCTTAATTCACCCCTCCACTTT.